One and the same sample provided the 10 T cell receptor beta chains below, sequenced in a study of OX40 agonist ivuxolimab in advanced cancers. Profiling relied on immunoSEQ multiplex PCR, and the TCRdb table lists in-frame clones only, not all of them. The data show about 91,000 clones, about 90% seen once. The specimen comprised CD4+ or CD8+ T cells sorted from blood, sampled in a trial of the OX40 agonist ivuxolimab. All receptors derive from an adult with an advanced solid tumor such as melanoma, head and neck, liver or kidney cancer.

The chain couples TRBV27 to TRBJ1-2, with a tentative D call TRBD1 (5 bases). Trimming removed 1 base from V and 3 bases from J, with 12 bases in between. Germline CDR1 and CDR2: MNHEY and SMNVEV (reference sequence). This CDR3 comprises 15 residues. The CDR3 reads CASSLFTTGDYGYTF. CDR3 DNA: TGTGCCAGCAGTTTATTTACTACGGGGGACTATGGCTACACCTTC.

This clone was seen more than once but under ten times. The gene calls are TRBV7-2 and TRBJ1-5; D ambiguous. The CDR3 loop spans 13 amino acids. The V and J ends lost 5 bases and 1 base respectively, with 6 bases between them. Germline V gene lookup returns CDR1 SGHTA and CDR2 FQGNSA. CDR3 nucleotide sequence: TGTGCCAGCAGCGGGATGAGCAATCAGCCCCAGCATTTT. This translates into CASSGMSNQPQHF.

This clone was seen a handful of times. The gene calls are TRBV18 and TRBJ1-5; D is possibly TRBD1 (5 bases). The CDR3 extends over 13 amino acids. The germline V gene encodes CDR1 KGHSH and CDR2 LQKENI. Trimming left V 2 bases short and J 5 bases short, with 7 bases between. CDR3 sequence: CASSPGTDQPQHF. The CDR3 nucleotides are TGTGCCAGCTCACCAGGGACTGATCAGCCCCAGCATTTT. Based on the CDR3 plus reference TRBV18 and TRBJ1-5, the full variable domain is NAGVMQNPRHLVRRRGQEARLRCSPMKGHSHVYWYRQLPEEGLKFMVYLQKENIIDESGMPKERFSAEFPKEGPSILRIQQVVRGDSAAYFCASSPGTDQPQHFGDGTRLSIL.

V usage is TRBV18 and J usage is TRBJ2-2, with D perhaps being TRBD1 or TRBD2 (5 bases each). The CDR3 consists of 14 residues. Trimming pared 3 bases from V and 5 bases from J, leaving 10 bases between. Per germline, CDR1 KGHSH and CDR2 LQKENI. CDR3 in DNA: TGTGCCAGCTCACCTGGGGGTCGAACCGGGGAGCTGTTTTTT. It translates to CASSPGGRTGELFF.

This clone occurred a few times. This rearrangement joins TRBV7-9 to TRBJ2-5, with 8 positions matching TRBD2. Trimming removed 5 bases from V and 5 bases from J; junction bases left unmatched: 10. CDR3 length: 15 residues. Germline V gives CDR1 SEHNR, CDR2 FQNEAQ (reference sequence). CDR3 region: CASSPRMGGGETQYF. As DNA, the CDR3 is TGTGCCAGCAGCCCTCGGATGGGCGGGGGGGAGACCCAGTACTTC.

The V gene is TRBV6-5, the J gene TRBJ1-5, with 9 positions matching TRBD1. CDR1 and CDR2 (germline): MNHEY, SVGAGI. The CDR3 contains 15 residues. J was trimmed by 1 base and V by 5 bases; bases with no gene match: 3. The CDR3 bases are TGTGCCAGCAGTGGACAGGGGTACAGCAATCAGCCCCAGCATTTT. It translates to CASSGQGYSNQPQHF.

The chain links TRBV7-2 to TRBJ1-2; D gene ambiguous. The CDR3 runs to 12 residues. Trimming stripped 2 bases from V and 8 bases from J, with 9 bases between. Germline V gene lookup returns CDR1 SGHTA and CDR2 FQGNSA. CDR3 loop: CASSLRERGYTF. CDR3 in DNA: TGTGCCAGCAGCTTAAGGGAGAGGGGCTACACCTTC. The whole variable domain, filled in from reference TRBV7-2 and TRBJ1-2, reads GAGVSQSPSNKVTEKGKDVELRCDPISGHTALYWYRQSLGQGLEFLIYFQGNSAPDKSGLPSDRFSAERTGGSVSTLTIQRTQQEDSAVYLCASSLRERGYTFGSGTRLTVV.

The genes are TRBV9 and TRBJ2-1, with 11 bases aligning to TRBD2. The V gene's germline CDR1 is SGDLS and CDR2 YYNGEE. After removal of 0 bases from V and 1 base from J, the junction contained 6 bases not matched to a gene. The CDR3 covers 18 residues. CDR3 residues: CASSVDVPSGRSYNEQFF. CDR3 in DNA: TGTGCCAGCAGCGTAGATGTGCCTAGCGGGAGGTCCTACAATGAGCAGTTCTTC. Based on the CDR3 plus reference TRBV9 and TRBJ2-1, the full variable domain is DSGVTQTPKHLITATGQRVTLRCSPRSGDLSVYWYQQSLDQGLQFLIQYYNGEERAKGNILERFSAQQFPDLHSELNLSSLELGDSALYFCASSVDVPSGRSYNEQFFGPGTRLTVL.

This clone was detected only once. V is TRBV18 and J is TRBJ2-6; D gene ambiguous. Germline lookup yields CDR1 KGHSH and CDR2 LQKENI. Trimming removed 3 bases at V and 2 bases at J, with 11 bases between. The CDR3 is made up of 16 amino acids. The DNA for the CDR3 is TGTGCCAGCTCACCGACCTGGACGCCTGGGGCCAACGTCCTGACTTTC. This sequence encodes CASSPTWTPGANVLTF.

This clone was counted between two and nine times. This chain links TRBV6-5 with TRBJ1-1; D remains ambiguous. The V end lost 6 bases, the J end lost 2 bases, and 13 bases lay between the germline ends. The CDR3 is 14 residues long. Germline CDR1 and CDR2: MNHEY and SVGAGI. The CDR3 region is CASSRDIGNTEAFF. DNA of the CDR3: TGTGCCAGCAGCCGTGACATAGGAAACACTGAAGCTTTCTTT.